A single sample gave rise to the 22 T cell receptor beta chains below, sequenced in a study of cytomegalovirus exposure and HLA in healthy donors. This table comes from immunoSEQ multiplex PCR, and its TCRdb copy is limited to in-frame clones, with some not included. The sample yields tens of thousands of clones, about 89% seen once. Sequencing was performed on PBMCs. All receptors come from a man aged 18 to 35 in good health and CMV-seronegative.

This sequence joins TRBV30 and TRBJ1-1; TRBD1 matches 8 bases. The trim removed 0 bases at V and 2 bases at J, leaving 23 bases unmatched. Germline V gene sequence: CDR1 GTSNPN, CDR2 SVGIG (reference sequence). The CDR3 covers 21 residues. This CDR3 is CAWSVGDRSTPRRGFNTEAFF. CDR3 nucleotides: TGTGCCTGGAGTGTCGGGGACAGGTCCACACCCCGAAGGGGATTTAACACTGAAGCTTTCTTT.

This chain links TRBV5-1 with TRBJ2-4; 8 bases agree with TRBD2. V shed 7 bases, J shed 0 bases, and the junction held 12 bases outside the gene matches. CDR1 and CDR2 from the germline V gene are SGHRS and YFSETQ. There are 17 residues in the CDR3. CDR3 sequence (DNA): TGCGCCAGCCACCCTTCGGGGGGGGCTCTAGCCAAAAACATTCAGTACTTC. Translation: CASHPSGGALAKNIQYF.

The chain carries TRBV5-1 and TRBJ2-2; 10 positions agree with TRBD2. The CDR3 is 15 residues long. The V segment lost 1 base and the J segment 6 bases; nucleotides outside the gene matches: 3. In germline, CDR1 is SGHRS, CDR2 YFSETQ. In DNA, the CDR3 is TGCGCCAGCAGCTTGCCTAGCGGGAGCTCCGGGGAGCTGTTTTTT. As protein: CASSLPSGSSGELFF. The complete variable domain, with remaining parts taken from reference TRBV5-1 and TRBJ2-2, reads KAGVTQTPRYLIKTRGQQVTLSCSPISGHRSVSWYQQTPGQGLQFLFEYFSETQRNKGNFPGRFSGRQFSNSRSEMNVSTLELGDSALYLCASSLPSGSSGELFFGEGSRLTVL.

V is TRBV5-1 and J is TRBJ2-4; D is possibly TRBD2 (6 bases). Germline V CDR1 and CDR2: SGHRS, YFSETQ. The CDR3 runs 15 residues. The V end was cut by 6 bases, the J end by 0 bases, with 13 bases between. The CDR3 DNA follows: TGCGCCAGCACCAGGGACTTTTCAGCCAAAAACATTCAGTACTTC. This translates into CASTRDFSAKNIQYF.

This clone was found a few times. The chain carries TRBV10-3 and TRBJ1-2, with D possibly being TRBD1 (5 bases). This CDR3 is 18 amino acids long. V was trimmed by 2 bases and J by 3 bases, leaving 22 bases between them. CDR1 is ENHRY and CDR2 is SYGVKD in the germline V gene. The CDR3 here is CAISERNSPPGGDYGYTF. For the CDR3, the DNA is TGTGCCATCAGTGAGCGAAATTCCCCACCGGGGGGTGACTATGGCTACACCTTC.

The rearrangement uses TRBV21-1 and TRBJ2-3; the table calls TRBD1, which could not be checked here. TRBV21-1 is given as a pseudogene. The CDR3 spans 15 residues. This CDR3 is CASKSRQSSTDTQYF. The DNA for the CDR3 is TGTGCCAGCAAATCGAGACAGTCTAGCACAGATACGCAGTATTTT.

The CDR3 protein is CASSKESGIVGGELFF. CDR3 in DNA: TGTGCCAGCAGCAAAGAGTCGGGGATCGTCGGCGGGGAGCTGTTTTTT. The gene calls are TRBV21-1 and TRBJ2-2; the table calls TRBD2, which could not be checked here. TRBV21-1 is recorded as a pseudogene. The CDR3 covers 16 residues.

The chain joins TRBV7-3 to TRBJ2-5; 11 bases line up with TRBD2. The CDR3 extends over 15 amino acids. Germline assignment: CDR1 SGHTA and CDR2 FQGTGA. J gave up 5 bases and V 1 base, and 3 bases lay outside the gene matches. CDR3 region: CASSLRASGGETQYF. The CDR3 DNA is TGTGCCAGCAGCTTAAGGGCTAGCGGGGGGGAGACCCAGTACTTC.

The V gene is TRBV4-3, the J gene TRBJ1-2; D might be TRBD1 (5 bases). Germline loops: CDR1 LGHNA, CDR2 YSLEER. Deletions cut 1 base from V and 4 bases from J, with 16 bases between. There are 16 residues in the CDR3. The CDR3 DNA reads TGCGCCAGCAGCCAAGTGGGAGGAGGGGTGGCCTATGGCTACACCTTC. This encodes CASSQVGGGVAYGYTF.

This clone appeared a few times. The chain recombines TRBV30 with TRBJ1-1; 9 bases are shared with TRBD1. The CDR3 is 13 amino acids. V was clipped by 4 bases and J by 4 bases; unmatched bases: 4. In germline, CDR1 is GTSNPN, CDR2 SVGIG (reference sequence). The CDR3 sequence: CAWIRDRATEAFF. Written as DNA, the CDR3 is TGTGCCTGGATCCGGGACAGGGCCACTGAAGCTTTCTTT.

The chain uses TRBV6-5 and TRBJ1-1; 9 positions agree with TRBD1. CDR1 and CDR2 from the germline V gene are MNHEY and SVGAGI. The junction had 7 bases not matched to a gene; V was cut back by 6 bases and J by 5 bases. CDR3 size: 14 residues. The chain's CDR3 is CASRLQGARTEAFF. CDR3 bases: TGTGCCAGCAGGCTACAGGGGGCGCGGACTGAAGCTTTCTTT.

This clone was seen only once. The rearrangement uses TRBV5-4 and TRBJ1-3, with TRBD1 identical over 7 bases. The CDR3 spans 15 residues. Trimming at V came to 3 bases and at J to 3 bases, leaving 6 bases not matched to a gene. CDR1 and CDR2 (germline): SGHNT, YYREEE (reference sequence). The CDR3 DNA is TGTGCCAGCAGCTCCGCAGGGGGGTATGGAAACACCATATATTTT. Amino acid sequence: CASSSAGGYGNTIYF.

The chain recombines TRBV11-2 with TRBJ2-7; 11 positions match TRBD2. The CDR3 has 15 residues. Germline CDR1 is SGHAT and CDR2 is FQNNGV. J gave up 4 bases and V 2 bases, and 4 bases lay outside the gene matches. The CDR3 sequence: CASSLPTSGSYEQYF. Here the CDR3 DNA reads TGTGCCAGCAGCTTACCCACTAGCGGGAGTTACGAGCAGTACTTC.

The chain couples TRBV18 to TRBJ1-1; possibly TRBD1 for D (6 bases). V was cut by 4 bases and J by 1 base, with 7 bases left in between. The germline V gene has CDR1 KGHSH and CDR2 LQKENI. This CDR3 is 13 amino acids long. The CDR3 loop is CASSLTGNTEAFF. The CDR3 bases are TGTGCCAGCTCACTGACAGGGAACACTGAAGCTTTCTTT.

The chain couples TRBV19 to TRBJ2-4, with D unclear. The CDR3 loop spans 18 amino acids. Per the germline V gene, CDR1 is LNHDA and CDR2 is SQIVND (reference sequence). The ends were cut back, 3 bases at V and 0 bases at J, with 18 bases in the middle. CDR3 sequence: CASSMAPTNQIAKNIQYF. CDR3 nucleotides: TGTGCCAGTAGTATGGCCCCAACCAATCAAATAGCCAAAAACATTCAGTACTTC.

On this clone: Other DNA sequences from this sample encode an identical CDR3 as well. J is TRBJ2-7 and V is TRBV6-5, with 8 bases that match TRBD1. The V gene end was trimmed by 4 bases and the J gene end by 1 base; junction bases not matched to a gene: 6. Germline CDR1 is MNHEY and CDR2 is SVGAGI. The CDR3 runs 15 residues. CDR3 sequence: CASSSTGTGSYEQYF. The DNA for the CDR3 is TGTGCCAGCAGTTCAACCGGGACAGGTTCCTACGAGCAGTACTTC.

The rearrangement uses TRBV5-5 and TRBJ2-1; the D gene is possibly TRBD1 (6 bases). Germline values: CDR1 SGHKS, CDR2 YYEKEE (reference sequence). Between the trimmed V and J ends, which lost 1 base and 3 bases, there was a span of 17 bases. The CDR3 extends over 17 amino acids. The CDR3 protein is CASSLSSLGTLYNEQFF. The DNA of the CDR3 is TGTGCCAGCAGCTTGTCTTCTCTAGGGACACTCTACAATGAGCAGTTCTTC.

CDR3 amino acids: CASSPPFSGYKGGEQFF. The CDR3 DNA sequence: TGTGCCAGCTCACCACCGTTTAGCGGGTATAAGGGGGGTGAGCAGTTCTTC. The chain has TRBV18 and TRBJ2-1, with D possibly TRBD2 on 7 matching bases. Trimming stripped 0 bases from V and 9 bases from J, with 21 bases between. Germline V gives CDR1 KGHSH, CDR2 LQKENI. The CDR3 loop spans 17 amino acids.

The chain has TRBV7-9 and TRBJ2-6; D is unresolved. This CDR3 comprises 14 residues. Germline V lookup: CDR1 SEHNR, CDR2 FQNEAQ (reference sequence). V was cut by 5 bases and J by 0 bases, with 5 bases left in between. CDR3 nucleotide sequence: TGTGCCAGCAGCCTGCGCTCTGGGGCCAACGTCCTGACTTTC. Residues: CASSLRSGANVLTF.

This clone appeared a few times. The chain has TRBV27 and TRBJ2-2; 8 positions match TRBD1. The J segment lost 7 bases and the V segment lost 4 bases, leaving 8 bases of the junction unmatched. Germline lookup yields CDR1 MNHEY and CDR2 SMNVEV (reference sequence). This CDR3 is built from 15 residues. CDR3 DNA: TGTGCCAGCAGTTGGGCAGGGGGCGTCCACGGGGAGCTGTTTTTT. It specifies CASSWAGGVHGELFF.

J is TRBJ2-3 and V is TRBV7-3; tentatively, D is TRBD2 (6 bases). The germline V and J ends were trimmed by 5 bases and 2 bases, with 11 bases remaining between them. Germline V gene lookup returns CDR1 SGHTA and CDR2 FQGTGA. CDR3 length: 14 residues. As DNA, the CDR3 is TGTGCCAGCAGCCCCGGCGGGACCACAGATACGCAGTATTTT. Translated, it gives CASSPGGTTDTQYF.

The chain joins TRBV7-8 to TRBJ2-3; D is possibly TRBD2 (5 bases). The CDR3 extends over 15 amino acids. The V end was cut by 2 bases, the J end by 1 base, with 10 bases between. Germline V CDR1 and CDR2: SGHVS, FQNEAQ. CDR3: CASSLRVSGTDTQYF. CDR3 sequence (DNA): TGTGCCAGCAGCTTACGGGTTAGCGGCACAGATACGCAGTATTTT.